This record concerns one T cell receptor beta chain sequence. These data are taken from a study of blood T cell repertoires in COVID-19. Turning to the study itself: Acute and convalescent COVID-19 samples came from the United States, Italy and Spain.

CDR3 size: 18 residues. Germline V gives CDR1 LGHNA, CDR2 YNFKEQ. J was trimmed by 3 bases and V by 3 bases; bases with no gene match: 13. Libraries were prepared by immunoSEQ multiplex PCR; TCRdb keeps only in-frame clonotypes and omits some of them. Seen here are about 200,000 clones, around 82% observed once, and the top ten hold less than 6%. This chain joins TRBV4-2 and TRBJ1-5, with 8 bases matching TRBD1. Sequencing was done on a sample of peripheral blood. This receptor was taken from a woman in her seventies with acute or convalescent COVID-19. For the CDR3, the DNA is TGTGCCAGCAGCCACCTCCCTCCCGGGACAGGCGACAATCAGCCCCAGCATTTT. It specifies CASSHLPPGTGDNQPQHF.